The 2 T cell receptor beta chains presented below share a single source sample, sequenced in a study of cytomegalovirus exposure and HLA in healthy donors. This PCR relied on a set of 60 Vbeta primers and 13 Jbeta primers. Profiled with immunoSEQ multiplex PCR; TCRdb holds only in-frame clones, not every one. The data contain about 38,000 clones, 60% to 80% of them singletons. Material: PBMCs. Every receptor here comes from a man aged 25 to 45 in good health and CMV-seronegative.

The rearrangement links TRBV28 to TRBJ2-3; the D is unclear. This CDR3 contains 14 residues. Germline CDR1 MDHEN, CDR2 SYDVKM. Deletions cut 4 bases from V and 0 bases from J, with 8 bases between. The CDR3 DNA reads TGTGCCAGCAGTTATCAGGTCAGCACAGATACGCAGTATTTT. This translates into CASSYQVSTDTQYF. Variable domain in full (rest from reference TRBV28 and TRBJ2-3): DVKVTQSSRYLVKRTGEKVFLECVQDMDHENMFWYRQDPGLGLRLIYFSYDVKMKEKGDIPEGYSVSREKKERFSLILESASTNQTSMYLCASSYQVSTDTQYFGPGTRLTVL.

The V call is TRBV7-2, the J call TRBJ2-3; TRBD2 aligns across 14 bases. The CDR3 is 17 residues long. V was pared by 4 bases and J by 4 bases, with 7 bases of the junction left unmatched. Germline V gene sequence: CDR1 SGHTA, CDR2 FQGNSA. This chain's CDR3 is CASSSGLAGVTADTQYF. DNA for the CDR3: TGTGCCAGCAGCTCGGGACTAGCGGGAGTGACCGCAGATACGCAGTATTTT.